These 12 T cell receptor beta chains came from one sample sequenced in a study of neurological immune-mediated disorders. TCRdb independently ran MiXCR on the 5' RACE reads; one entry per CDR3 protein. The table shows just under 60,000 distinct CDR3 sequences, with approximately 4% occurring only once. Sequenced sample: PBMCs. Receptors were obtained from a woman in her twenties or thirties with multiple sclerosis.

This clonotype was seen repeatedly, ten times or more. The chain carries TRBV11-2 and TRBJ2-3; TRBD2 matches 7 bases. Germline loops: CDR1 SGHAT, CDR2 FQNNGV. Trimming cost V 5 bases and J 4 bases; bases outside gene matches: 9. CDR3 length: 15 residues. CDR3 sequence (DNA): TGTGCCAGCAGCAGAACCGGGGGGACGCCAGATACGCAGTATTTT. This translates into CASSRTGGTPDTQYF.

This clonotype was counted ten times or more. V and J are TRBV7-2 and TRBJ1-1, with D possibly matching TRBD1 (6 bases). Germline V gene sequence: CDR1 SGHTA, CDR2 FQGNSA. Trimming removed 5 bases from V and 0 bases from J, with 16 bases in between. The CDR3 is 16 residues long. The CDR3 protein is CASSPQAGTLNTEAFF. Written as DNA, the CDR3 is TGTGCCAGCAGCCCCCAAGCCGGGACATTGAACACTGAAGCTTTCTTT.

This clonotype was found many times. This chain connects TRBV5-1 to TRBJ2-3, with D unresolved. Germline CDR1 is SGHRS and CDR2 is YFSETQ. The V gene lost 4 bases and the J gene lost 0 bases, with 9 bases spanning the gap. The CDR3 totals 14 residues. The CDR3: CASSPETSTDTQYF. CDR3 coding DNA: TGCGCCAGCAGCCCCGAAACTAGCACAGATACGCAGTATTTT.

This clonotype appeared many times. Sequence at one end of the junction differs from germline and may be a read error. V and J are TRBV5-1 and TRBJ1-1; 9 bases map to TRBD1. This CDR3 has 14 residues. CDR1 SGHRS and CDR2 YFSETQ come from the germline V gene. The CDR3 nucleotides are TGCGCCAGCAGCCCCAGGACAGGGGTTACTGAGGCTTTCTTT. This translates into CASSPRTGVTEAFF. The full variable domain, with the rest looked up from reference TRBV5-1 and TRBJ1-1, is KAGVTQTPRYLIKTRGQQVTLSCSPISGHRSVSWYQQTPGQGLQFLFEYFSETQRNKGNFPGRFSGRQFSNSRSEMNVSTLELGDSALYLCASSPRTGVTEAFFGQGTRLTVV.

This clonotype showed up just a few times. V gene TRBV5-1 combines with J gene TRBJ2-3; D not certain. The V and J ends lost 6 bases and 2 bases respectively, with 13 bases between them. Germline V lookup: CDR1 SGHRS, CDR2 YFSETQ. CDR3 length equals 14 residues. CDR3 nucleotides: TGCGCCAGCACCGGCGGAAAAACCACAGATACGCAGTATTTT. Residues: CASTGGKTTDTQYF.

Many counts were recorded for this clonotype. V usage is TRBV7-2 and J usage is TRBJ1-4, with 7 bases fitting TRBD1. Germline CDR1 and CDR2: SGHTA and FQGNSA. The ends lost 4 bases at V and 10 bases at J; junction bases unmatched: 15. The CDR3 sequence is 16 residues long. The CDR3 bases are TGTGCCAGCAGCTCCGAAACTGCACAGGGGTACGGAAAACTGTTTTTT. It encodes CASSSETAQGYGKLFF.

The sample holds many counts of this clonotype. The genes are TRBV28 and TRBJ2-7; TRBD1 or TRBD2 may be the D gene (8 bases each). CDR1 and CDR2 (germline): MDHEN, SYDVKM. The CDR3 totals 14 residues. The germline V and J ends were trimmed by 8 bases and 5 bases, with 19 bases remaining between them. DNA for the CDR3: TGTGCCAGCGGACTAGCAGGGGGCGGGCACGAGCAGTACTTC. This sequence encodes CASGLAGGGHEQYF. Using reference TRBV28 and TRBJ2-7 for the parts outside the CDR3, the full variable domain is DVKVTQSSRYLVKRTGEKVFLECVQDMDHENMFWYRQDPGLGLRLIYFSYDVKMKEKGDIPEGYSVSREKKERFSLILESASTNQTSMYLCASGLAGGGHEQYFGPGTRLTVT.

The sample holds many counts of this clonotype. This chain connects TRBV4-1 to TRBJ1-4; no firm D call. From germline, CDR1 is MGHRA and CDR2 YSYEKL. This CDR3 is built from 18 residues. V was pared by 4 bases and J by 3 bases, with 21 bases between. The DNA of the CDR3 is TGCGCCAGCAGCCTAGACCCCCCCACGGCGGCTCCTAATGAAAAACTGTTTTTT. This encodes CASSLDPPTAAPNEKLFF.

Many counts were recorded for this clonotype. The chain has TRBV6-2 or TRBV6-3 and TRBJ2-5; tentatively, D is TRBD2 (6 bases). CDR1 MNHEY and CDR2 SVGEGT come from the germline V gene. The CDR3 is 12 amino acids. Trimming stripped 5 bases from V and 5 bases from J, with 9 bases between. The CDR3 reads CASSGGAETQYF. CDR3 nucleotide sequence: TGTGCCAGCAGTGGAGGGGCGGAGACCCAGTACTTC.

This chain joins TRBV10-3 and TRBJ1-1; tentatively, D is TRBD1 (5 bases). This CDR3 has 11 amino acids. The V end was cut by 6 bases, the J end by 4 bases, with 6 bases between. CDR1 is ENHRY, CDR2 SYGVKD, per germline. The CDR3 bases are TGTGCCATCAGGGGGGTCACTGAAGCTTTCTTT. Encoded protein: CAIRGVTEAFF.

This clonotype has at least ten counts. The chain employs TRBV29-1 and TRBJ2-1; 10 bases map to TRBD2. Germline V CDR1 and CDR2: SQVTM, ANQGSEA. V shed 2 bases and J 7 bases; nucleotides not matched to a gene: 5. The CDR3 consists of 14 residues. Written as DNA, the CDR3 is TGCAGCGTTGAACCCAGCGGGAGGGTGAATGAGCAGTTCTTC. Its translation: CSVEPSGRVNEQFF.

This clonotype appeared many times. The chain is built from TRBV5-1 and TRBJ2-1; 10 nucleotides line up with TRBD2. The germline gives CDR1 SGHRS, CDR2 YFSETQ. V shed 4 bases and J 0 bases; nucleotides not matched to a gene: 1. This CDR3 comprises 15 residues. The CDR3 protein is CASSLAGVSYNEQFF. In DNA, the CDR3 is TGCGCCAGCAGCCTAGCGGGAGTCTCCTACAATGAGCAGTTCTTC.